This T cell receptor beta chain is from a study of OX40 agonist ivuxolimab in advanced cancers. Study in general: Patients enrolled in dose escalation were diagnosed with hepatocellular carcinoma, melanoma, renal cell or head and neck cancer. Mean age approximately 55 years, range about 23 to 80; around 80% male.

Broader study findings: Nonresponders, in some cases, also had low normalized T-cell clonal expansion.

Profiled with immunoSEQ multiplex PCR; TCRdb holds only in-frame clones, not every one. Of tens of thousands of clones listed, more than 65% are singletons. The CDR3 is 17 residues long. Germline-derived CDR1 and CDR2 are SEHNR and FQNEAQ (reference sequence). This clone is a singleton in its sample. Its specificity is not known. The germline gene is not matched at one end of the junction; a read error may be the cause. This material consisted of CD4+ or CD8+ T cells sorted from blood, taken in a trial of the OX40 agonist ivuxolimab. The genes are TRBV7-9 and TRBJ1-3, with D perhaps matching TRBD1 (6 bases). This clonotype originated in an adult with an advanced solid tumor such as melanoma, head and neck, liver or kidney cancer. CDR3 protein: CASSPKRRRTAGNTIYF. In DNA form, the CDR3 reads TGTGCCAGCAGCCCCAAGAGGCGTCGGACAGCTGGAAATACCATATATTTT.